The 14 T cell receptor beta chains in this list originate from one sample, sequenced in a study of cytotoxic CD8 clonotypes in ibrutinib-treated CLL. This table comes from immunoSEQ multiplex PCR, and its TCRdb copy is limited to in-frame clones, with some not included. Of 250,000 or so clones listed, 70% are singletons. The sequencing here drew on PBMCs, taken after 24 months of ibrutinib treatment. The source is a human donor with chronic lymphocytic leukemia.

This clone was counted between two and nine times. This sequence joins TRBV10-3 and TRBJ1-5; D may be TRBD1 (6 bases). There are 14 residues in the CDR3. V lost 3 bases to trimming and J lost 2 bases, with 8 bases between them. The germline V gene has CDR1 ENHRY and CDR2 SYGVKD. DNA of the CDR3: TGTGCCATCAGTGATACAGGGCGCAATCAGCCCCAGCATTTT. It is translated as CAISDTGRNQPQHF.

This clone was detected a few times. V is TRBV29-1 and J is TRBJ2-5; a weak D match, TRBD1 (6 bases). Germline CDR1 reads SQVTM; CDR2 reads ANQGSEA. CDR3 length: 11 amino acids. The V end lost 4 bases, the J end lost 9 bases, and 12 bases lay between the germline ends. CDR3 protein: CSVGDGGAQYF. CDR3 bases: TGCAGCGTTGGGGATGGGGGCGCCCAGTACTTC.

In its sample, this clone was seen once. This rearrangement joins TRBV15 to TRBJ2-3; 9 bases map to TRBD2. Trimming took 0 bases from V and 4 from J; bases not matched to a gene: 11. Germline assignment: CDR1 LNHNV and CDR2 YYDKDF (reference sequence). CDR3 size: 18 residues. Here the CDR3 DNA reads TGTGCCACCAGCAGAGATGAATGGGCTAGCGGGAACGCAGATACGCAGTATTTT. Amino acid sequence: CATSRDEWASGNADTQYF.

The CDR3 loop is CASSFETWGQPQHF. The DNA of the CDR3 is TGTGCCAGCAGCTTTGAGACATGGGGACAGCCCCAGCATTTT. The rearrangement uses TRBV5-8 and TRBJ1-5, with no clear D. The V end lost 2 bases, the J end lost 7 bases, and 13 bases lay between the germline ends. The germline V gene encodes CDR1 SGHTS and CDR2 YDEGEE. There are 14 residues in the CDR3.

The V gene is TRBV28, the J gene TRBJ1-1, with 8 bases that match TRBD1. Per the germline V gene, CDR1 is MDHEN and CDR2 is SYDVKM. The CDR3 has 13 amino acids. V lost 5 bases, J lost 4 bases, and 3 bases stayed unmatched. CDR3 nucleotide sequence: TGTGCCAGCAGTCCAGGGGGCCTCACTGAAGCTTTCTTT. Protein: CASSPGGLTEAFF.

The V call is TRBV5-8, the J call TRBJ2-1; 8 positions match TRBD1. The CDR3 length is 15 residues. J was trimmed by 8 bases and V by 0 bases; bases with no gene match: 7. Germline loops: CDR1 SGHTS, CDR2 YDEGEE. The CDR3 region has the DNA TGTGCCAGCAGCTTGGGGCAGGGGGCTAGGGATGAGCAGTTCTTC. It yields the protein CASSLGQGARDEQFF. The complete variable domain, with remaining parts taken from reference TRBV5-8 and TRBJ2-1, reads EAGVTQSPTHLIKTRGQQATLRCSPISGHTSVYWYQQALGLGLQFLLWYDEGEERNRGNFPPRFSGRQFPNYSSELNVNALELEDSALYLCASSLGQGARDEQFFGPGTRLTVL.

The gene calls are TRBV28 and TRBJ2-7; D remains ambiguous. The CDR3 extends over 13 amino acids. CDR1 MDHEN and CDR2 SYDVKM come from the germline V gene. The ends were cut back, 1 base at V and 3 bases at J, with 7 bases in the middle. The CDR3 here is CASSLSDGYEQYF. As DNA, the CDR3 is TGTGCCAGCAGTTTATCTGACGGCTACGAGCAGTACTTC. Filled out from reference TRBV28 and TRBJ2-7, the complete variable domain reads DVKVTQSSRYLVKRTGEKVFLECVQDMDHENMFWYRQDPGLGLRLIYFSYDVKMKEKGDIPEGYSVSREKKERFSLILESASTNQTSMYLCASSLSDGYEQYFGPGTRLTVT.

The CDR3 coding sequence is TGTGCCAGCAGTTTCTTGACTAGCACTTACGAGCAGTACTTC. Amino acids: CASSFLTSTYEQYF. The chain combines TRBV27 with TRBJ2-7, with 7 bases lining up with TRBD2. This CDR3 is built from 14 residues. CDR1 MNHEY and CDR2 SMNVEV come from the germline V gene (reference sequence). The V and J ends lost 3 bases and 4 bases, in that order; junction bases with no gene match: 6.

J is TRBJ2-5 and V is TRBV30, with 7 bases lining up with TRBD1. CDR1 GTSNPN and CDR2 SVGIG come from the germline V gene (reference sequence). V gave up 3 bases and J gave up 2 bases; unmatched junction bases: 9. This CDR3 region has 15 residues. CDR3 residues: CAWRKGQAEQETQYF. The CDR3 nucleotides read TGTGCCTGGAGGAAAGGACAGGCTGAGCAAGAGACCCAGTACTTC. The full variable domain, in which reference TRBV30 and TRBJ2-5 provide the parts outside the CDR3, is SQTIHQWPATLVQPVGSPLSLECTVEGTSNPNLYWYRQAAGRGLQLLFYSVGIGQISSEVPQNLSASRPQDRQFILSSKKLLLSDSGFYLCAWRKGQAEQETQYFGPGTRLLVL.

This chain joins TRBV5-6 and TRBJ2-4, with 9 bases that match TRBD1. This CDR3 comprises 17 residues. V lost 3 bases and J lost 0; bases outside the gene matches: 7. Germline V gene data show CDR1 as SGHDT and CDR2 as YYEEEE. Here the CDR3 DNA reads TGTGCCAGCAGCTCTACCGACAGGGGGGTAGCCAAAAACATTCAGTACTTC. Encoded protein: CASSSTDRGVAKNIQYF. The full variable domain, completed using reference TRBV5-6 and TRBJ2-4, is DAGVTQSPTHLIKTRGQQVTLRCSPKSGHDTVSWYQQALGQGPQFIFQYYEEEERQRGNFPDRFSGHQFPNYSSELNVNALLLGDSALYLCASSSTDRGVAKNIQYFGAGTRLSVL.

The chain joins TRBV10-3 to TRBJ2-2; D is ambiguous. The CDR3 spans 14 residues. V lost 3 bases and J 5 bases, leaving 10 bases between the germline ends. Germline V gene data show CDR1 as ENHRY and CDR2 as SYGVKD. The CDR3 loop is CAISDSSGTGELFF. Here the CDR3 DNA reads TGTGCCATCAGTGACTCATCTGGGACCGGGGAGCTGTTTTTT.

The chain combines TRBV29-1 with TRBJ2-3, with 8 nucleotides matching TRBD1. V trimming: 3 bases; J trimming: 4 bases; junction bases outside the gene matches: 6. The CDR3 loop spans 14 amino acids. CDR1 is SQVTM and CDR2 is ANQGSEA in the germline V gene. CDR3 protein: CSVERQGRSDTQYF. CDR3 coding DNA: TGCAGCGTTGAGAGACAGGGGAGGTCAGATACGCAGTATTTT.

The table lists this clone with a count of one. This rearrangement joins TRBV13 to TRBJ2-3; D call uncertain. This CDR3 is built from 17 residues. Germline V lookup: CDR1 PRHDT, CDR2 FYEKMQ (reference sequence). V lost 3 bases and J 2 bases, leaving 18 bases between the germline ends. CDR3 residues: CASSLETRGPITDTQYF. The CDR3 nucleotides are TGTGCCAGCAGCTTGGAGACCCGAGGCCCTATCACAGATACGCAGTATTTT.

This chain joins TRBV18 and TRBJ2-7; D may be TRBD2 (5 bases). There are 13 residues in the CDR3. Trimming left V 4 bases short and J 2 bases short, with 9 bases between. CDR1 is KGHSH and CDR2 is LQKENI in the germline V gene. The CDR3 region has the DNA TGTGCCAGCTCACAGGGAGAGGCCTACGAGCAGTACTTC. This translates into CASSQGEAYEQYF.